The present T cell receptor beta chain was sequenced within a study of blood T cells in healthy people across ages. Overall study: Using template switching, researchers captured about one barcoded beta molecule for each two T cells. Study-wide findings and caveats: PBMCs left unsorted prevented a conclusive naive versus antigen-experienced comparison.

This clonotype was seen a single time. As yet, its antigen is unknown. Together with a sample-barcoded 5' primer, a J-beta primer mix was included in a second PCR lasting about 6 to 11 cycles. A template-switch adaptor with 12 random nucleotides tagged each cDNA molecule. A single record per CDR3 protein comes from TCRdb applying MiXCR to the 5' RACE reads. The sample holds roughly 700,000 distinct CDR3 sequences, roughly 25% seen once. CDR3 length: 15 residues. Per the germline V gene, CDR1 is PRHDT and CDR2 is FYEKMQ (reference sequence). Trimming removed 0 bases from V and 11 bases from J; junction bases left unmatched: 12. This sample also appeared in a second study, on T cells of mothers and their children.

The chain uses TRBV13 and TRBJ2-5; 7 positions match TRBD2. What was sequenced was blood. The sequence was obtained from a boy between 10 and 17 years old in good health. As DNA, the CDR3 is TGTGCCAGCAGCTTAGGGGGAGGGGCGGCAACGGAGCAGTACTTC. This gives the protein CASSLGGGAATEQYF. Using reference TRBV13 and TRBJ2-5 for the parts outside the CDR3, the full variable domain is AAGVIQSPRHLIKEKRETATLKCYPIPRHDTVYWYQQGPGQDPQFLISFYEKMQSDKGSIPDRFSAQQFSDYHSELNMSSLELGDSALYFCASSLGGGAATEQYFGPGTRLLVL.